The 31 T cell receptor beta chains below all came from one sample that was sequenced in a study of T cell responses to AZD1222 COVID-19 vaccine. Sequencing used immunoSEQ multiplex PCR; TCRdb keeps in-frame clones, though not all of them. Seen here are 90,000 to 150,000 clones, 85% to 90% observed once, and the top ten hold around 3%. Sequencing was performed on peripheral blood, taken 28 days after the second AZD1222 dose. Receptor source: an adult who received the AZD1222 COVID-19 vaccine.

CDR3 region: CASSLYLDTEAFF. The CDR3 nucleotides are TGTGCCAGCAGCTTGTACTTGGACACTGAAGCTTTCTTT. The rearrangement joins TRBV5-4 to TRBJ1-1; D call uncertain. Per germline, CDR1 SGHNT and CDR2 YYREEE (reference sequence). This CDR3 is built from 13 residues. V gave up 1 base and J gave up 3 bases, with 7 bases separating them.

The sample holds one count of this clone. V gene TRBV4-3 combines with J gene TRBJ1-2; a possible D gene is TRBD1 (6 bases). The CDR3 is 14 amino acids. CDR1 and CDR2 (germline): LGHNA, YSLEER. V lost 0 bases, J lost 8 bases, and 13 bases lay in between. DNA for the CDR3: TGCGCCAGCAGCCAAGATCCAGGGGCGGGCGGCTACACCTTC. Protein product: CASSQDPGAGGYTF.

This chain connects TRBV12-5 to TRBJ2-1; maybe TRBD1 (6 bases). The length of the CDR3 is 15 residues. V dropped 5 bases and J dropped 5 bases, with 16 bases sitting between them. Germline V gene sequence: CDR1 LGHNT, CDR2 FRNRAP. Here the CDR3 reads CASGRGQPGDNEQFF. CDR3 DNA sequence: TGTGCTAGTGGTCGGGGACAACCAGGGGACAATGAGCAGTTCTTC.

There are a few counts of this clone. This chain connects TRBV27 to TRBJ1-1, with 9 bases fitting TRBD1. The CDR3 is made up of 15 amino acids. Per germline, CDR1 MNHEY and CDR2 SMNVEV (reference sequence). The V and J ends lost 4 bases and 5 bases, in that order; junction bases with no gene match: 8. This chain's CDR3 is CASSSTGGWETEAFF. The CDR3 bases are TGTGCCAGCAGTTCCACAGGGGGCTGGGAAACTGAAGCTTTCTTT.

The V call is TRBV11-2, the J call TRBJ2-1, with no clear D. Trimming shortened V by 3 bases and J by 7 bases, and 16 bases separated the two germline ends. The germline V gene encodes CDR1 SGHAT and CDR2 FQNNGV. This CDR3 is built from 15 residues. DNA of the CDR3: TGTGCCAGCAGCTTCACCGCTCTTCTATTTAATGAGCAGTTCTTC. Translating it yields CASSFTALLFNEQFF.

The chain recombines TRBV7-2 with TRBJ2-7, with a tentative D call TRBD1 (6 bases). Germline CDR1 SGHTA, CDR2 FQGNSA. CDR3 length: 14 amino acids. Trimming took off 5 bases at V and 6 bases at J, with 17 bases between the two ends. This CDR3 reads CASSTSGTQAEQYF. The CDR3 bases are TGTGCCAGCAGCACCTCCGGGACACAGGCCGAGCAGTACTTC.

The chain couples TRBV10-2 to TRBJ1-4; D is perhaps TRBD1 (5 bases). The V and J ends lost 3 bases and 5 bases respectively, with 13 bases between them. The length of the CDR3 is 15 residues. Germline-derived CDR1 and CDR2 are WSHSY and SAAADI. The CDR3 sequence: CASSDSGLGNEKLFF. The CDR3 nucleotides read TGCGCCAGCAGTGATTCGGGACTGGGAAATGAAAAACTGTTTTTT.

The V gene is TRBV18, the J gene TRBJ1-4; TRBD1 might be the D (5 bases). Germline V gene lookup returns CDR1 KGHSH and CDR2 LQKENI. With 3 bases removed from V and 6 bases from J, the gap between germline ends came to 11 bases. The CDR3 covers 14 residues. CDR3 loop: CASSPSQGDEKLFF. Written as DNA, the CDR3 is TGTGCCAGCTCACCCAGCCAGGGCGATGAAAAACTGTTTTTT. Full variable domain (outside the CDR3, taken from reference TRBV18 and TRBJ1-4): NAGVMQNPRHLVRRRGQEARLRCSPMKGHSHVYWYRQLPEEGLKFMVYLQKENIIDESGMPKERFSAEFPKEGPSILRIQQVVRGDSAAYFCASSPSQGDEKLFFGSGTQLSVL.

The V call is TRBV19, the J call TRBJ2-7; the D is unclear. CDR3 size: 14 residues. Trimming took 6 bases from V and 0 from J, leaving 12 bases between them. Germline CDR1 LNHDA, CDR2 SQIVND (reference sequence). CDR3 sequence (DNA): TGTGCCAGTAGCCTTATTGCGAGCTCCTACGAGCAGTACTTC. This gives the protein CASSLIASSYEQYF. The variable domain in full, completed from reference TRBV19 and TRBJ2-7, reads DGGITQSPKYLFRKEGQNVTLSCEQNLNHDAMYWYRQDPGQGLRLIYYSQIVNDFQKGDIAEGYSVSREKKESFPLTVTSAQKNPTAFYLCASSLIASSYEQYFGPGTRLTVT.

V is TRBV6-5 and J is TRBJ2-7; TRBD1 is a possible D gene (6 bases). This CDR3 has 14 residues. Germline CDR1 and CDR2: MNHEY and SVGAGI. Deletions cut 11 bases from V and 2 bases from J, with 19 bases between. The chain's CDR3 is CAGRHTRTAYEQYF. For the CDR3, the DNA is TGTGCCGGTCGCCATACCCGGACAGCCTACGAGCAGTACTTC.

V and J are TRBV5-4 and TRBJ2-7; D uncertain. The germline V gene encodes CDR1 SGHNT and CDR2 YYREEE (reference sequence). The CDR3 spans 14 residues. Deletions cut 0 bases from V and 7 bases from J, with 14 bases between. The CDR3 nucleotides read TGTGCCAGCAGCTTGGCCAGCACGGCTCGGGAGCAGTACTTC. Protein: CASSLASTAREQYF.

The chain is built from TRBV2 and TRBJ2-3, with 11 bases matching TRBD2. This CDR3 contains 16 residues. Trimming removed 5 bases from V and 7 bases from J; junction bases left unmatched: 11. Germline V gene sequence: CDR1 SNHLY, CDR2 FYNNEI. The CDR3 DNA is TGTGCCAGCAGTCCTGGTAGCGGGGGGGTTTCAAATACGCAGTATTTT. It codes for CASSPGSGGVSNTQYF.

The V call is TRBV18, the J call TRBJ1-2; D might be TRBD1 (6 bases). CDR1 is KGHSH and CDR2 is LQKENI in the germline V gene. This CDR3 has 17 amino acids. The V gene lost 3 bases and the J gene lost 3 bases, with 20 bases spanning the gap. CDR3: CASSPPVGGRGDYGYTF. The CDR3 DNA reads TGTGCCAGCTCACCCCCCGTAGGAGGCAGGGGTGACTATGGCTACACCTTC.

The chain combines TRBV11-2 with TRBJ2-1, with D possibly TRBD2 on 5 matching bases. The CDR3 covers 15 residues. CDR1 and CDR2 from the germline V gene are SGHAT and FQNNGV. With 5 bases removed from V and 0 bases from J, the gap between germline ends came to 11 bases. CDR3 in DNA: TGTGCCAGCAGCCTCGGGATCGACTCCTACAATGAGCAGTTCTTC. Protein sequence: CASSLGIDSYNEQFF.

The CDR3 sequence is CATSRDVGDYGYTF. In DNA, the CDR3 is TGTGCCACCAGCAGAGATGTGGGGGACTATGGCTACACCTTC. The chain links TRBV15 to TRBJ1-2; TRBD1 is a possible D gene (5 bases). Germline loops: CDR1 LNHNV, CDR2 YYDKDF (reference sequence). This CDR3 is built from 14 residues. V was cut by 0 bases and J by 3 bases, with 8 bases left in between.

This chain joins TRBV18 and TRBJ2-7; no firm D call. Trimming left V 4 bases short and J 0 bases short, with 4 bases between. The germline gives CDR1 KGHSH, CDR2 LQKENI. The CDR3 runs to 12 residues. CDR3 nucleotides: TGTGCCAGCTCACGTCTCTCCTACGAGCAGTACTTC. Its protein is CASSRLSYEQYF.

The chain couples TRBV2 to TRBJ1-1, with unresolved D. From germline, CDR1 is SNHLY and CDR2 FYNNEI. Trimming pared 6 bases from V and 2 bases from J, leaving 19 bases between. This CDR3 is 16 amino acids long. The CDR3 region has the DNA TGTGCCAGCAGGGACCCTTGGAAGACCCTTAACACTGAAGCTTTCTTT. As protein: CASRDPWKTLNTEAFF.

This chain links TRBV19 with TRBJ1-4, with D unresolved. Germline V lookup: CDR1 LNHDA, CDR2 SQIVND (reference sequence). The V end was cut by 2 bases, the J end by 6 bases, with 7 bases between. The CDR3 covers 13 residues. The CDR3 bases are TGTGCCAGTAGTATAACCGGAGATGAAAAACTGTTTTTT. Protein: CASSITGDEKLFF.

In its sample, this clone was seen a few times. The CDR3 protein is CASSAGRRGTGELFF. In DNA form, the CDR3 reads TGTGCCAGTAGTGCCGGGAGACGGGGCACCGGGGAGCTGTTTTTT. The chain is built from TRBV19 and TRBJ2-2; a weak D match, TRBD2 (6 bases). V lost 5 bases, J lost 4 bases, and 14 bases lay in between. CDR3 length: 15 residues. Per the germline V gene, CDR1 is LNHDA and CDR2 is SQIVND (reference sequence).

The chain has TRBV10-2 and TRBJ2-7, with D possibly TRBD2 on 5 matching bases. This CDR3 is 11 amino acids long. Trimming removed 8 bases at V and 5 bases at J, with 10 bases between. Germline V CDR1 and CDR2: WSHSY, SAAADI. The CDR3 is CASRGGDEQYF. Written as DNA, the CDR3 is TGCGCCAGCCGGGGTGGGGACGAGCAGTACTTC.

This clone was counted between two and nine times. The chain combines TRBV4-3 with TRBJ2-5; TRBD2 matches at 9 bases. CDR3 length: 17 amino acids. Looked up from germline, CDR1 is LGHNA and CDR2 is YSLEER. J was trimmed by 5 bases and V by 2 bases; bases with no gene match: 12. The CDR3 loop reads CASSQSLPSGVRETQYF. The CDR3 DNA reads TGCGCCAGCAGCCAATCCCTCCCTAGCGGGGTGCGGGAGACCCAGTACTTC.

V gene TRBV27 combines with J gene TRBJ1-6, with D perhaps matching TRBD1 (6 bases). The CDR3 is 13 amino acids. CDR1 is MNHEY and CDR2 is SMNVEV in the germline V gene (reference sequence). V was clipped by 10 bases and J by 4 bases, with 11 bases between them. CDR3 coding DNA: TGTGCCACCAGGGGCGGGTATAATTCACCCCTCCACTTT. Its translation: CATRGGYNSPLHF.

The chain has TRBV5-4 and TRBJ2-3; TRBD2 agrees at 9 bases. The V and J ends lost 3 bases and 4 bases, in that order; junction bases with no gene match: 6. Germline CDR1 reads SGHNT; CDR2 reads YYREEE (reference sequence). CDR3 size: 15 residues. CDR3 sequence: CASSSVRGGPDTQYF. DNA of the CDR3: TGTGCCAGCAGCTCTGTGCGGGGGGGCCCAGATACGCAGTATTTT.

V is TRBV10-3 and J is TRBJ2-3; possibly TRBD1 for D (5 bases). Looked up from germline, CDR1 is ENHRY and CDR2 is SYGVKD. The V end was cut by 4 bases, the J end by 6 bases, with 17 bases between. The CDR3 has 15 amino acids. CDR3: CAISVGAAHGDTQYF. The CDR3 DNA sequence: TGTGCCATCAGTGTAGGGGCAGCGCATGGGGATACGCAGTATTTT.

The chain's CDR3 is CSVEDAWGTEAFF. DNA of the CDR3: TGCAGCGTTGAAGATGCGTGGGGTACTGAAGCTTTCTTT. The genes are TRBV29-1 and TRBJ1-1; D not certain. Germline CDR1 is SQVTM and CDR2 is ANQGSEA. This CDR3 is built from 13 residues. V was cut by 0 bases and J by 5 bases, with 10 bases left in between.

The chain combines TRBV12-3 or TRBV12-4 with TRBJ1-1; D not resolved. The CDR3 consists of 13 residues. V was shortened by 6 bases and J by 3 bases, with 11 bases between the two germline ends. DNA of the CDR3: TGTGCCAGCAGCAGAGATAGGTACACTGAAGCTTTCTTT. Its protein is CASSRDRYTEAFF.

This chain connects TRBV7-9 to TRBJ2-3; D may be TRBD2 (7 bases). The CDR3 runs 15 residues. The germline V gene encodes CDR1 SEHNR and CDR2 FQNEAQ (reference sequence). V gave up 5 bases and J gave up 2 bases, with 14 bases separating them. The CDR3 sequence: CASSQSGGPTDTQYF. The CDR3 DNA sequence: TGTGCCAGCAGCCAGTCGGGGGGCCCCACAGATACGCAGTATTTT.

This clone was detected a few times. The chain has TRBV5-6 and TRBJ1-2, with D unresolved. Trimming shortened V by 3 bases and J by 0 bases, and 12 bases separated the two germline ends. This CDR3 is 15 amino acids long. Looked up from germline, CDR1 is SGHDT and CDR2 is YYEEEE. The CDR3 bases are TGTGCCAGCAGCTCCTTACAGTCCTCTAACTATGGCTACACCTTC. Amino acid sequence: CASSSLQSSNYGYTF.

The CDR3 DNA reads as TGTGCCAGTAGAGAGCGCGGGGGATCCAATCAGCCCCAGCATTTT. Encoded protein: CASRERGGSNQPQHF. The J gene is TRBJ1-5, the V gene TRBV19; the D gene is possibly TRBD1 (5 bases). The ends were cut back, 6 bases at V and 3 bases at J, with 15 bases in the middle. The germline CDR1 and CDR2 sequences are LNHDA and SQIVND (reference sequence). CDR3 size: 15 residues.

The chain joins TRBV5-1 to TRBJ2-3; 11 bases agree with TRBD2. The junction had 13 bases not matched to a gene; V was cut back by 4 bases and J by 0 bases. Germline V gives CDR1 SGHRS, CDR2 YFSETQ. The CDR3 has 19 residues. DNA for the CDR3: TGCGCCAGCAGCCTAAGGACGGGGACTAGCGGAGGAAGCACAGATACGCAGTATTTT. Its protein is CASSLRTGTSGGSTDTQYF.

The J gene is TRBJ1-1, the V gene TRBV30; D is unclear. Trimming stripped 3 bases from V and 1 base from J, with 12 bases between. This CDR3 region has 14 residues. The germline V gene has CDR1 GTSNPN and CDR2 SVGIG (reference sequence). CDR3 DNA sequence: TGTGCCTGGAGACCCCGGACGGGGAACACTGAAGCTTTCTTT. It encodes CAWRPRTGNTEAFF.